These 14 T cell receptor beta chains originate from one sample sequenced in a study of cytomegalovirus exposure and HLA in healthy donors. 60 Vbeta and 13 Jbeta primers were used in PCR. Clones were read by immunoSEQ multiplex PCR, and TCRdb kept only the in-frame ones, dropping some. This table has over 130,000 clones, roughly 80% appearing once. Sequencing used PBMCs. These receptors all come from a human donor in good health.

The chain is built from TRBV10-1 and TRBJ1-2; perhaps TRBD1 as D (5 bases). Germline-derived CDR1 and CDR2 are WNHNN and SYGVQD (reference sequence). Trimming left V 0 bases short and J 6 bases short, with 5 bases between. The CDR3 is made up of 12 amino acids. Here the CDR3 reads CASSESGDGYTF. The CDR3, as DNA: TGCGCCAGCAGTGAGTCAGGGGATGGCTACACCTTC.

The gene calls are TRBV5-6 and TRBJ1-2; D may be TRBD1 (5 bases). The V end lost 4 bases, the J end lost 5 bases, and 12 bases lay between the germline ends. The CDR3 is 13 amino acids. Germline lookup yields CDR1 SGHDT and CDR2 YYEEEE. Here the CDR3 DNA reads TGTGCCAGCAGCGCTGACAGAAGTTATGGCTACACCTTC. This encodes CASSADRSYGYTF.

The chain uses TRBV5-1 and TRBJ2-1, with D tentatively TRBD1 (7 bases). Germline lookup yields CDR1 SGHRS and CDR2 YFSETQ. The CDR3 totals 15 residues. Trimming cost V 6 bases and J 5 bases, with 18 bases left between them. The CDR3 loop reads CASTVGGGAHNEQFF. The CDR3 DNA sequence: TGCGCCAGCACCGTCGGAGGGGGCGCTCACAATGAGCAGTTCTTC.

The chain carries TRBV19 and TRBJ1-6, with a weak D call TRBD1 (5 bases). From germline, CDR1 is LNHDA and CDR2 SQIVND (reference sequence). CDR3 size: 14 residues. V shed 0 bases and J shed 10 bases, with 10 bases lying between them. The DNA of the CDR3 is TGTGCCAGTAGTATAGACAGGGTCGGATCACCCCTCCACTTT. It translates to CASSIDRVGSPLHF.

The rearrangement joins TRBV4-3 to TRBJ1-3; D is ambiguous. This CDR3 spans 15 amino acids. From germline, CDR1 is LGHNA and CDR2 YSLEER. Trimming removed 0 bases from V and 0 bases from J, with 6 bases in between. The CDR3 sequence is CASSQDRSSGNTIYF. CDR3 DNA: TGCGCCAGCAGCCAAGACCGGAGCTCTGGAAACACCATATATTTT.

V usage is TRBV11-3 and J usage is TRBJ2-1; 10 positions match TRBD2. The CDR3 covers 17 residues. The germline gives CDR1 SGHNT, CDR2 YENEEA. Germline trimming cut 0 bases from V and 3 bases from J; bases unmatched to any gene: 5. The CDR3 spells CASSLDLSGRNYNEQFF. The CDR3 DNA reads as TGTGCCAGCAGCTTAGATCTTAGCGGGAGGAACTACAATGAGCAGTTCTTC. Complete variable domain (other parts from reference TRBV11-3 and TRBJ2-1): EAGVVQSPRYKIIEKKQPVAFWCNPISGHNTLYWYLQNLGQGPELLIRYENEEAVDDSQLPKDRFSAERLKGVDSTLKIQPAELGDSAVYLCASSLDLSGRNYNEQFFGPGTRLTVL.

The CDR3 nucleotides read TGTGCCAGCAGTCTAAGGGGGCCCCCCTATGGCTACACCTTC. This sequence encodes CASSLRGPPYGYTF. The chain joins TRBV7-9 to TRBJ1-2; 7 nucleotides line up with TRBD1. The V and J ends lost 6 bases and 4 bases, in that order; junction bases with no gene match: 8. CDR1 and CDR2 (germline): SEHNR, FQNEAQ (reference sequence). The CDR3 has 14 amino acids.

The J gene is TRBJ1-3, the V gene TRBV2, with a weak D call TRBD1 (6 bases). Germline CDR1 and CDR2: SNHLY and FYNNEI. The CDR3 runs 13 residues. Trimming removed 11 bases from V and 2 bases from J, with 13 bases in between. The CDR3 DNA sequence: TGTGCCGACAGGACGGGCCCTGGAAACACCATATATTTT. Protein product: CADRTGPGNTIYF.

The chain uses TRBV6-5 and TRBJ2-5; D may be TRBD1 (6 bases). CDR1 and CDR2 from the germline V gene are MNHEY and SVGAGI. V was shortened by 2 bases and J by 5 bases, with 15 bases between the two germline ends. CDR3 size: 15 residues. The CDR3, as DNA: TGTGCCAGCAGTTACGCCGTCAGGGGTTCGGAGACCCAGTACTTC. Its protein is CASSYAVRGSETQYF.

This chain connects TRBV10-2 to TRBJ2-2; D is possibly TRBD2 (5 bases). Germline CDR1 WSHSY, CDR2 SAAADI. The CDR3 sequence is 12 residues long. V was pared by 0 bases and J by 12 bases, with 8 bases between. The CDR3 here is CASSESEVKLFF. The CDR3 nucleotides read TGCGCCAGCAGTGAGTCGGAGGTCAAGCTGTTTTTT.

Here the CDR3 reads CAWSVPGGTRDAFF. The CDR3 nucleotides read TGTGCCTGGAGTGTACCGGGGGGGACCAGGGACGCTTTCTTT. V gene TRBV30 combines with J gene TRBJ1-1; the D gene is possibly TRBD1 (5 bases). The CDR3 spans 14 residues. Trimming stripped 0 bases from V and 11 bases from J, with 19 bases between. CDR1 is GTSNPN and CDR2 is SVGIG in the germline V gene (reference sequence). Variable domain in full (rest from reference TRBV30 and TRBJ1-1): SQTIHQWPATLVQPVGSPLSLECTVEGTSNPNLYWYRQAAGRGLQLLFYSVGIGQISSEVPQNLSASRPQDRQFILSSKKLLLSDSGFYLCAWSVPGGTRDAFFGQGTRLTVV.

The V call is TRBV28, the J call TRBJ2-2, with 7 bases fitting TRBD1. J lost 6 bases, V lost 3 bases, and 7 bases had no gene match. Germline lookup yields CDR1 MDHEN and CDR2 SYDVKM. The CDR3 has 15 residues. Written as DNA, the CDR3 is TGTGCCAGCAGTTTCCGGAGACAGGGAGCCGGGGAGCTGTTTTTT. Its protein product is CASSFRRQGAGELFF.

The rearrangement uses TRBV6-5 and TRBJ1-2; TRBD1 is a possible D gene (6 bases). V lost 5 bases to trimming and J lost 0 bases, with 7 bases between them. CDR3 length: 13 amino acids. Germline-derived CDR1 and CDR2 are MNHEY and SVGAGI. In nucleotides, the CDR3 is TGTGCCAGCAGTCCAGGGGCTAACTATGGCTACACCTTC. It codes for CASSPGANYGYTF.

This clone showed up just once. Here the CDR3 DNA reads TGTGCCTGGAGTGGACTTGACAGTCCATATGGCTACACCTTC. This translates into CAWSGLDSPYGYTF. The chain recombines TRBV30 with TRBJ1-2, with D possibly matching TRBD1 (5 bases). CDR3 length: 14 residues. Germline lookup yields CDR1 GTSNPN and CDR2 SVGIG (reference sequence). V gave up 1 base and J gave up 5 bases, with 14 bases separating them.